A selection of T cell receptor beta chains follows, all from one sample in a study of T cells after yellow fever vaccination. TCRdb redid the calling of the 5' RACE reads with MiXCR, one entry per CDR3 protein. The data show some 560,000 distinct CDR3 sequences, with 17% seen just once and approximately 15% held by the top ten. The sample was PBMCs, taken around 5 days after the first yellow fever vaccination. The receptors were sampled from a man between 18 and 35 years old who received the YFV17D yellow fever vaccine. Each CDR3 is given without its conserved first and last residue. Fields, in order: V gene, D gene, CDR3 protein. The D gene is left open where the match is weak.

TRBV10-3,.,AISGGTASYGYT
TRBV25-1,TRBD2,ASSGVPGGRWYNEQF
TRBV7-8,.,ASSQRTAGETQY
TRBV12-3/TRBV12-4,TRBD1,ASSFGQGEEKLF
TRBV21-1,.,ASSHSPEGSNEKLF
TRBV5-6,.,ASSWDTEAF
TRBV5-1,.,ASSLVVRLGGELF
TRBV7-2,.,ASSLTRWSTEAF
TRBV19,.,ASSIYGRSSTNEKLF
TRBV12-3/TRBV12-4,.,ASRRGGGDTEAF
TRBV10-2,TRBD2,ASGGLAGADTQY
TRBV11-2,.,ASNGGGGMPAGELF
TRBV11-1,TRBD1,ASSQGQGAGELF
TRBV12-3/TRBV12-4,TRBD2,ASSPFTSGGRDTQY
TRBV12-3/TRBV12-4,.,ASSFVGRLGAGWETQY
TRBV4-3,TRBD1,ASSDYRGNEQF
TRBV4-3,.,ASSQSRQETQY
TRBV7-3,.,ASSLLARDSPLH
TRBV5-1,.,ASSLVARTSTDTQY
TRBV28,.,ASNIRRGGPYYGGYT
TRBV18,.,ASSPSGDTIY
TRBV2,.,ASSSTKSYQPQH
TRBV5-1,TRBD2,ASSTGGTNSYNEQF
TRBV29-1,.,SVEMGERHQETQY
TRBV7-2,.,ASRGTQVWYEQF
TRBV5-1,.,ASSLTGFASGANVLT
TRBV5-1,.,ASSRGDAGANVLT
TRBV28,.,ASRGQRLRGEQF
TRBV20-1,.,SARVRTRGNTIY
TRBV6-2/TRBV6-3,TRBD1,ASTQGGGNQPQH
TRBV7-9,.,ASLSFVVPEAF
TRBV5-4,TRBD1,ASSGGQGFYEQF
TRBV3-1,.,ASSQGNRASDTQY
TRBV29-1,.,SVGWETQY
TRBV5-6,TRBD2,ASSGAGGPRETQY
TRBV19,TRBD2,ASSILGGGAIDTQY
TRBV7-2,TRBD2,ASSPGGTADTQY
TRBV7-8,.,ASSGQLGPEAF
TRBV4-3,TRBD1,ASSQDVAGGQETQY
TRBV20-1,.,SAREGANEQY
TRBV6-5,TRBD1,ASSYSQGTGPQH
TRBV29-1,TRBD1,SARDRMYNEQF
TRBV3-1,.,ASSQQSENSPLH
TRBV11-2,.,ASSLSGQSQETQY
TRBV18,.,ASSPPNVYEQY
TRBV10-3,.,AISDTGKTGNTIY
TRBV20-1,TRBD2,SARRFSGGANEQF
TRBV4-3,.,ASSQDWGREQF
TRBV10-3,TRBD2,AIGEDNLTSGERETQY
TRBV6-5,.,AAGVRETQY
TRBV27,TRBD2,ASSSRTPLAGALSETQY